What follows describes a single TCR beta chain. Its binding antigen is unknown. No clone much larger than this one lies a single base away; base qualities are absent. Its CDR3 holds 14 amino acids, cysteine through phenylalanine. The retained sequence is limited to the CDR3, 42 bases, with the frame set at the first base. V lost 0 bases and J lost 4 bases; the stretch between them is 8 bases long. CDR1 and CDR2 are drawn from the germline V gene (reference sequence): SEHNR, FQNEAQ. This record comes from a study of T cells after yellow fever vaccination (dated by TCRdb to the late 2010s). At the level of the whole study: Libraries from fractions with low cell numbers were prepared with the SMART-Seq v4 Ultra Low Input RNA kit. The cohort comprised two healthy male donors, one aged 18 to 30 and one aged 30 to 39 years. Blood was drawn at multiple timepoints before and after primary and secondary immunization, with bulk PBMC replicates and cell subsets isolated. Bulk TCR alpha and beta repertoires were sequenced longitudinally to track T-cell clones before and after primary and booster YFV17D yellow fever vaccination. Findings and caveats that apply to the study as a whole: The study included only a couple of donors, which limits how far the findings can be generalized. Computational filtering was needed because FACS-sorted repertoires could contain abundant contaminating clonotypes from the bulk population. A small share of clonotypes occurred in both CD4 and CD8 compartments, likely arising from convergent recombination. The secondary T-cell response was weaker than the primary response but faster, peaking on day 5 instead of day 15. After the booster, most of the clones that had expanded following primary vaccination were detected again (about 95% of CD4 and around 90% of CD8), which suggests that memory was broadly maintained.

TCR cDNA was synthesized by 5'RACE template switching, through which a universal primer site and unique molecular identifiers were introduced. Priming for cDNA synthesis came from both the TCR alpha and TCR beta constant segments. Library amplification used two PCR steps, and the second PCR step added sample barcodes and sequencing adapters. Sequencing of libraries was done on Illumina HiSeq 2500 (2x100 bp) or NovaSeq (2x150 bp). The study's own analysis went as follows. MIGEC handled demultiplexing of reads and collapsing into UMI consensus sequences, while MiXCR performed V(D)J alignment. Vaccine-responding clonotypes were defined with edgeR using replicate PBMC samples, requiring FDR below 0.01 and a log2 fold change above 5 up to day 15. Each bulk clonotype received a CD4 or CD8 identity based on whether the sequenced CD4 or CD8 repertoire contained that clonotype at higher abundance. Starting from the raw public reads, TCRdb applied fastp trimming at Q25, assembled clones with MiXCR and retained in-frame beta chains. For every CDR3 protein sequence, its rows merge into one entry that carries the most common genes and DNA. TCRdb, not the original authors, processed these V and J calls. The sample has fewer than 400,000 distinct CDR3 sequences on record, 6% to 8% of them singletons. The leading ten clones occupy 15% of the sample.

The sample's treatment or condition label, decoded: live attenuated yellow fever vaccine strain. At each blood-draw timepoint, two biological replicates of bulk PBMCs were obtained. A standard Ficoll-Paque protocol was used to isolate PBMCs from peripheral blood. RNA was extracted with TriZol from bulk PBMCs, CD4 and CD8 fractions, and dextramer-positive and dextramer-negative fractions. This sequence originates from a man between 25 and 39 years old who received the YFV17D yellow fever vaccine. The sequenced sample was PBMCs, obtained 5 days after the yellow fever booster vaccination. Rearrangement joined TRBV7-9 to TRBJ2-3; a weak D assignment points to TRBD2 (5 bases agree). The DNA sequence is as follows: TGTGCCAGCAGCTTAGCGGGAGCGGCAGATACGCAGTATTTT. Its product reads: CASSLAGAADTQYF.